This note documents a single T cell receptor (beta chain) sequence. TCRdb's table, derived via immunoSEQ multiplex PCR, lists solely in-frame clones and lacks some. The sample has roughly 100,000 clones; 91% are singletons. There are 16 residues in the CDR3. V lost 7 bases to trimming and J lost 2 bases, with 18 bases between them. CDR1 SGHTA and CDR2 FQGNSA come from the germline V gene. This record belongs to a study of T cell changes during pregnancy in multiple sclerosis. The chain uses TRBV7-2 and TRBJ2-1; D is perhaps TRBD2 (7 bases). The receptor was isolated from a female donor with multiple sclerosis, enrolled in a pregnancy study. Specimen: peripheral blood, collected in the second trimester of pregnancy. In nucleotides, the CDR3 is TGTGCCAGCACCGACAGGAGGGGGGGAGCCTACAATGAGCAGTTCTTC. This gives the protein CASTDRRGGAYNEQFF.